The clone carrying this T cell receptor (beta chain) appeared many times. Its target is not known. In germline, CDR1 is LGHDT, CDR2 YNNKEL (reference sequence). V lost 4 bases, J lost 10 bases, and 6 bases stayed unmatched. The CDR3 extends over 15 amino acids. The time point here: newly diagnosed GD, antithyroid drugs for less than 3 months. Researchers made the TCR library from RNA that was extracted from PBMCs. This sample was taken from a study of regulatory T cells in long-lasting Graves disease. For TCR beta, libraries came from iRepertoire HTBI primers and Arm-PCR of CDR3 regions. Via MiXCR, TCRdb re-called the multiplex PCR reads, giving one row per CDR3 protein. Of 450,000 to 700,000 distinct CDR3 sequences listed, less than 15% are singletons. Notes on the study in general: TRBV28, TRBJ1-2 and TRBJ2-5 were segments that persistent disease favored. Thyroid tissue was not sampled; only peripheral blood was.

These data also formed part of another study, on T cells in Graves' hyperthyroidism and ophthalmopathy. That report adds: Researchers ran a first-round RT-PCR on the TCR CDR3 using the HTBI primer set.

The sequencing used peripheral blood mononuclear cells (PBMCs), collected at new diagnosis, from a patient treated with antithyroid drugs. The genes are TRBV3-1 and TRBJ2-1; 14 bases align to TRBD2. This TCR was sampled from a man aged 25 to 40 with Graves disease. The CDR3 loop is CASSRGLAGGWEQFF. CDR3 nucleotides: TGTGCCAGCAGCCGCGGACTAGCGGGAGGATGGGAGCAGTTCTTC.